These 30 T cell receptor beta chains were all obtained from the same sample, sequenced in a study of cytomegalovirus exposure and HLA in healthy donors (dated by TCRdb to 2015 to 2018). The library came from the immunoSEQ multiplex PCR assay. For the multiplex PCR, a mixture combining 60 forward primers for TCR Vbeta segments and 13 reverse primers for TCR Jbeta segments was used. TCRdb mirrors the immuneACCESS table, restricted to in-frame sequences. Some clones are absent from its copies; in checked studies, under half trace to an unresolved V gene, and the reason for the others is unknown. The sample table records roughly 250,000 clones; 75% to 90% of these occur just once. The ten largest clones capture around 0.33% of the sample. Sequencing was carried out using PBMCs. The receptors were gathered from a girl aged 2-10 years in good health and CMV-seronegative.

This clone was counted a few times. This sequence joins TRBV27 and TRBJ2-2; 12 bases are a match to TRBD2. J was trimmed by 3 bases and V by 2 bases; bases with no gene match: 10. The CDR3 runs 19 residues. The germline gives CDR1 MNHEY, CDR2 SMNVEV (reference sequence). The CDR3 spells CASSLARSLAGGDTGELFF. Here the CDR3 DNA reads TGTGCCAGCAGTTTAGCCCGTTCACTAGCGGGAGGAGACACCGGGGAGCTGTTTTTT.

The chain joins TRBV7-3 to TRBJ2-2; 10 bases agree with TRBD2. Germline V gene data show CDR1 as SGHTA and CDR2 as FQGTGA. CDR3 size: 15 residues. V gave up 8 bases and J gave up 2 bases; unmatched junction bases: 5. This CDR3 is CASSSGGANTGELFF. CDR3 coding DNA: TGTGCCAGCTCTAGCGGGGGAGCCAACACCGGGGAGCTGTTTTTT.

The genes are TRBV28 and TRBJ1-1; 8 bases fit TRBD1. V lost 6 bases to trimming and J lost 6 bases; unmatched junction nucleotides: 6. Germline loops: CDR1 MDHEN, CDR2 SYDVKM. This CDR3 has 13 amino acids. The CDR3 loop reads CASSAGQVAEAFF. CDR3 nucleotides: TGTGCCAGCAGCGCGGGACAGGTCGCTGAAGCTTTCTTT.

This clone has just a few counts. V is TRBV15 and J is TRBJ2-6; D remains unclear. The ends were cut back, 3 bases at V and 2 bases at J, with 8 bases in the middle. This CDR3 has 15 residues. In germline, CDR1 is LNHNV, CDR2 YYDKDF (reference sequence). The CDR3 DNA reads TGTGCCACCAGCAGTGGAGAAACTGGGGCCAACGTCCTGACTTTC. Residues: CATSSGETGANVLTF.

This clone has just a few counts. The chain combines TRBV7-2 with TRBJ2-1; weak D call: TRBD2 (5 bases). The germline V and J ends were trimmed by 5 bases and 10 bases, with 27 bases remaining between them. Germline loops: CDR1 SGHTA, CDR2 FQGNSA. This CDR3 comprises 17 residues. CDR3 sequence reads: CASSRIVRGPITREQFF. DNA of the CDR3: TGTGCCAGCAGCCGAATCGTCCGGGGTCCAATTACGCGGGAGCAGTTCTTC.

The chain links TRBV4-1 to TRBJ2-1; 9 bases are shared with TRBD2. The CDR3 sequence is 12 residues long. Germline assignment: CDR1 MGHRA and CDR2 YSYEKL. The J segment lost 10 bases and the V segment lost 4 bases, leaving 2 bases of the junction unmatched. CDR3 in DNA: TGCGCCAGCAGCCTAGCGGGAGTCGAGCAGTTCTTC. The encoded protein is CASSLAGVEQFF.

The chain links TRBV7-9 to TRBJ2-1, with 11 bases matching TRBD2. This CDR3 is 15 amino acids long. V gave up 4 bases and J gave up 8 bases; unmatched junction bases: 7. In germline, CDR1 is SEHNR, CDR2 FQNEAQ (reference sequence). CDR3 coding DNA: TGTGCCAGCAGCTCTAGCGGGGGGTTTTCATATGAGCAGTTCTTC. This encodes CASSSSGGFSYEQFF.

This sequence joins TRBV6-6 and TRBJ2-3; tentative D call: TRBD2 (6 bases). Germline assignment: CDR1 MNHNY and CDR2 SVGAGI (reference sequence). This CDR3 has 16 amino acids. V was pared by 4 bases and J by 0 bases, with 14 bases between. CDR3 amino acids: CASSFLGGASTDTQYF. The CDR3 DNA reads as TGTGCCAGCAGTTTCCTCGGGGGAGCTAGCACAGATACGCAGTATTTT.

V gene TRBV13 combines with J gene TRBJ2-7, with TRBD2 matching 8 bases. The CDR3 spans 14 residues. Germline V gives CDR1 PRHDT, CDR2 FYEKMQ (reference sequence). J was trimmed by 4 bases and V by 3 bases; bases with no gene match: 5. CDR3 loop: CASSFGTSRYEQYF. The CDR3 region has the DNA TGTGCCAGCAGCTTTGGGACTAGTAGGTACGAGCAGTACTTC.

The chain is built from TRBV9 and TRBJ2-7, with 7 bases lining up with TRBD1. Germline V CDR1 and CDR2: SGDLS, YYNGEE. V was clipped by 2 bases and J by 0 bases; unmatched bases: 2. The CDR3 consists of 14 residues. CDR3 residues: CASSVGTASYEQYF. DNA for the CDR3: TGTGCCAGCAGCGTTGGGACAGCCTCCTACGAGCAGTACTTC.

The chain joins TRBV28 to TRBJ2-3; D perhaps matches TRBD1 (6 bases). Trimming took off 3 bases at V and 2 bases at J, with 12 bases between the two ends. Germline CDR1 and CDR2: MDHEN and SYDVKM. CDR3 length equals 15 residues. The CDR3 coding sequence is TGTGCCAGCAGTTTGGCAGGGGCGCCCACAGATACGCAGTATTTT. The encoded protein is CASSLAGAPTDTQYF. Complete variable domain (other parts from reference TRBV28 and TRBJ2-3): DVKVTQSSRYLVKRTGEKVFLECVQDMDHENMFWYRQDPGLGLRLIYFSYDVKMKEKGDIPEGYSVSREKKERFSLILESASTNQTSMYLCASSLAGAPTDTQYFGPGTRLTVL.

This rearrangement joins TRBV5-1 to TRBJ1-4; weak D call: TRBD1 (6 bases). V was shortened by 2 bases and J by 1 base, with 12 bases between the two germline ends. Germline V gene lookup returns CDR1 SGHRS and CDR2 YFSETQ. The length of the CDR3 is 16 residues. This chain's CDR3 is CASSFRGGGTNEKLFF. In nucleotides, the CDR3 is TGCGCCAGCAGCTTTCGGGGAGGGGGAACTAATGAAAAACTGTTTTTT.

The CDR3 loop reads CASSPIRAGGFSPLHF. CDR3 in DNA: TGTGCCAGCAGTCCCATAAGAGCAGGGGGCTTTTCACCCCTCCACTTT. V is TRBV28 and J is TRBJ1-6, with 8 bases aligning to TRBD1. Germline V gene lookup returns CDR1 MDHEN and CDR2 SYDVKM. The CDR3 is 16 amino acids. Trimming at V came to 5 bases and at J to 9 bases, leaving 12 bases not matched to a gene.

V usage is TRBV5-5 and J usage is TRBJ1-2; D is uncertain. The CDR3 is 14 amino acids. Trimming shortened V by 4 bases and J by 0 bases, and 10 bases separated the two germline ends. From germline, CDR1 is SGHKS and CDR2 YYEKEE (reference sequence). CDR3 nucleotides: TGTGCCAGCAGCCGCGAACCAACTAACTATGGCTACACCTTC. Translated: CASSREPTNYGYTF.

This clone was counted only a few times. The chain joins TRBV30 to TRBJ2-7; TRBD2 matches at 9 bases. Per the germline V gene, CDR1 is GTSNPN and CDR2 is SVGIG (reference sequence). The CDR3 length is 12 residues. Trimming cost V 3 bases and J 10 bases; bases outside gene matches: 7. The CDR3 loop is CAWRKVAGVQYF. CDR3 nucleotides: TGTGCCTGGAGAAAGGTAGCGGGAGTTCAGTACTTC.

The V gene is TRBV28, the J gene TRBJ2-5; the D is unclear. The J call may be mistaken, given a closer DNA end match to TRBJ2-7. The CDR3 runs to 12 residues. CDR1 MDHEN and CDR2 SYDVKM come from the germline V gene. The CDR3 bases are TGTGCCAGCAGTTTTCTAGATTACGAGCAGTACTTC. Translating gives CASSFLDYEQYF.

V gene TRBV6-5 combines with J gene TRBJ2-7; D possibly corresponds to TRBD2 (5 bases). Germline CDR1 MNHEY, CDR2 SVGAGI. The CDR3 sequence is 13 residues long. V dropped 4 bases and J dropped 4 bases, with 11 bases sitting between them. CDR3 protein: CASSSPGGYEQYF. The CDR3 DNA follows: TGTGCCAGCAGTTCCCCTGGCGGGTACGAGCAGTACTTC.

This clone has only one observation. This rearrangement joins TRBV5-1 to TRBJ2-2, with D possibly TRBD1 on 5 matching bases. The V gene's germline CDR1 is SGHRS and CDR2 YFSETQ. Trimming stripped 4 bases from V and 6 bases from J, with 10 bases between. CDR3 size: 13 residues. CDR3 sequence: CASSIGHPGELFF. The CDR3 DNA reads TGCGCCAGCAGCATAGGACATCCCGGGGAGCTGTTTTTT.

The chain has TRBV12-5 and TRBJ1-1; TRBD1 is a possible D gene (6 bases). The CDR3 is 14 residues long. Looked up from germline, CDR1 is LGHNT and CDR2 is FRNRAP. V lost 0 bases and J 2 bases, leaving 7 bases between the germline ends. CDR3 coding DNA: TGTGCTAGTGGTTTGGTAGGGGGAAACACTGAAGCTTTCTTT. It translates to CASGLVGGNTEAFF.

This clone was seen only once. The rearrangement links TRBV19 to TRBJ1-5; D unclear. V was clipped by 5 bases and J by 5 bases, with 4 bases between them. Germline-derived CDR1 and CDR2 are LNHDA and SQIVND (reference sequence). The CDR3 is 11 amino acids. The CDR3 spells CASSLHQPQHF. CDR3 sequence (DNA): TGTGCCAGTAGTCTCCATCAGCCCCAGCATTTT.

The chain has TRBV4-2 and TRBJ2-7; D is undetermined. Trimming left V 1 base short and J 6 bases short, with 7 bases between. The CDR3 has 12 residues. CDR1 is LGHNA, CDR2 YNFKEQ, per germline. The CDR3 sequence is CASSQAPSEQYF. CDR3 DNA sequence: TGTGCCAGCAGCCAAGCCCCCTCCGAGCAGTACTTC.

The chain uses TRBV27 and TRBJ2-3; D not certain. CDR3 length: 10 residues. From germline, CDR1 is MNHEY and CDR2 SMNVEV (reference sequence). V was shortened by 5 bases and J by 7 bases, with 4 bases between the two germline ends. CDR3 in DNA: TGTGCCAGCAGTCCTCATACGCAGTATTTT. It is translated as CASSPHTQYF.

The chain has TRBV7-9 and TRBJ2-7, with D possibly TRBD1 on 5 matching bases. The germline V and J ends were trimmed by 5 bases and 10 bases, with 18 bases remaining between them. The CDR3 sequence is 13 residues long. The germline CDR1 and CDR2 sequences are SEHNR and FQNEAQ (reference sequence). Here the CDR3 reads CASSPRPTQGQYF. Here the CDR3 DNA reads TGTGCCAGCAGCCCCCGGCCCACCCAGGGCCAGTACTTC.

The rearrangement joins TRBV28 to TRBJ2-3; D possibly corresponds to TRBD2 (6 bases). The V gene's germline CDR1 is MDHEN and CDR2 SYDVKM. V shed 7 bases and J shed 8 bases, with 16 bases lying between them. CDR3 length equals 13 residues. For the CDR3, the DNA is TGTGCCAGCAAATTCCGGGACTCCGGTACGCAGTATTTT. Amino acids: CASKFRDSGTQYF. Complete variable domain (other parts from reference TRBV28 and TRBJ2-3): DVKVTQSSRYLVKRTGEKVFLECVQDMDHENMFWYRQDPGLGLRLIYFSYDVKMKEKGDIPEGYSVSREKKERFSLILESASTNQTSMYLCASKFRDSGTQYFGPGTRLTVL.

V and J are TRBV6-4 and TRBJ2-1, with 14 bases that match TRBD2. CDR3 length equals 15 residues. Germline values: CDR1 MRHNA, CDR2 SNTAGT. J lost 8 bases, V lost 3 bases, and 3 bases had no gene match. This chain's CDR3 is CASSEGLAGGYEQFF. CDR3 DNA sequence: TGTGCCAGCAGTGAAGGACTAGCGGGAGGTTATGAGCAGTTCTTC.

The chain employs TRBV28 and TRBJ2-7, with 7 bases fitting TRBD2. The CDR3 consists of 14 residues. The germline CDR1 and CDR2 sequences are MDHEN and SYDVKM. Losses at the gene ends were 4 bases for V and 3 bases for J; bases not matched to a gene: 6. The CDR3 sequence: CASSYPSGYYEQYF. The CDR3 coding sequence is TGTGCCAGCAGTTACCCTAGCGGTTACTACGAGCAGTACTTC.

The V call is TRBV28, the J call TRBJ2-2; TRBD1 might be the D (7 bases). Between the trimmed V and J ends, which lost 4 bases and 7 bases, there was a span of 13 bases. The germline gives CDR1 MDHEN, CDR2 SYDVKM. There are 14 residues in the CDR3. CDR3 DNA sequence: TGTGCCAGCAGTTCTGCCCAGGGGGGCGGGGAGCTGTTTTTT. The encoded protein is CASSSAQGGGELFF.

The chain links TRBV6-1 to TRBJ2-5; TRBD2 agrees at 12 bases. V lost 7 bases, J lost 7 bases, and 10 bases stayed unmatched. Germline loops: CDR1 MNHNS, CDR2 SASEGT. The CDR3 has 15 amino acids. This chain's CDR3 is CASNPGLAGPGTQYF. The CDR3 DNA follows: TGTGCCAGCAACCCCGGACTAGCGGGGCCTGGGACCCAGTACTTC.

V gene TRBV6-5 combines with J gene TRBJ2-7, with D possibly TRBD2 on 7 matching bases. The CDR3 is made up of 15 amino acids. V was clipped by 4 bases and J by 6 bases, with 19 bases between them. Germline V CDR1 and CDR2: MNHEY, SVGAGI. The CDR3 DNA follows: TGTGCCAGCAGTTGGGGGGGGGCGGTCATCGGCGAGCAGTACTTC. Its protein product is CASSWGGAVIGEQYF.

As regards this clone: Other nucleotide sequences from this sample produce the same CDR3. The rearrangement links TRBV6-5 to TRBJ2-7, with D possibly matching TRBD2 (5 bases). The CDR3 consists of 14 residues. Germline V gene lookup returns CDR1 MNHEY and CDR2 SVGAGI. The V end was cut by 0 bases, the J end by 2 bases, with 8 bases between. This CDR3 is CASSYSRATYEQYF. In DNA, the CDR3 is TGTGCCAGCAGTTACTCGAGGGCGACCTACGAGCAGTACTTC.